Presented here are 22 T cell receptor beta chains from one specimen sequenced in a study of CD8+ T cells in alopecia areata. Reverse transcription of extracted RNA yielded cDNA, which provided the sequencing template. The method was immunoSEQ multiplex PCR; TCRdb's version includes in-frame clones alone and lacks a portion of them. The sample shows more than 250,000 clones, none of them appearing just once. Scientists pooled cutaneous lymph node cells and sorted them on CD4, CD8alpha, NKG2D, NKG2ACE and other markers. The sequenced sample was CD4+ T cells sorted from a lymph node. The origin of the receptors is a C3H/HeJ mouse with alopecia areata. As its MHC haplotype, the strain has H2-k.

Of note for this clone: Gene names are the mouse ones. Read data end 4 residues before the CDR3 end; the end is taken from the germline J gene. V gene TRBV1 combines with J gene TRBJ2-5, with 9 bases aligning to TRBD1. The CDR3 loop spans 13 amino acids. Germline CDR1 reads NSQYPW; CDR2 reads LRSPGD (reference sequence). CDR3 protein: CTCSGDRADTQYF. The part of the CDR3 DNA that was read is TGCACCTGCAGTGGGGACAGGGCCGAC.

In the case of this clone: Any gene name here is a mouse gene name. The CDR3 spells CASSDHQGGYAEQFF. The CDR3 DNA, read in part, is TGTGCCAGCAGTGACCACCAGGGGGGCTATGCT. The rearrangement joins TRBV13-3 to TRBJ2-1; the D gene is possibly TRBD1 (7 bases). The CDR3 end falls 4 residues outside the read, so it is completed with the germline J gene. The CDR3 sequence is 15 residues long. The V end was cut by 2 bases, the J end by 3 bases, with 12 bases between. Germline V gene data show CDR1 as NNHDY and CDR2 as SYVADS.

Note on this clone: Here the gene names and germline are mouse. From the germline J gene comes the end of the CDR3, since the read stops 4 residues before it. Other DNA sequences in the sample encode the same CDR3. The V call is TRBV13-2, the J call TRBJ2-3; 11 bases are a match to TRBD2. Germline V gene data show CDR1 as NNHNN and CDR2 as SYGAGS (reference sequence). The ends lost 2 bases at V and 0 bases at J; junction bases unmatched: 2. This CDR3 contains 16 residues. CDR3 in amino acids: CASGERDWGSAETLYF. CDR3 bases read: TGTGCCAGCGGTGAACGGGACTGGGGGAGTGCAGAA.

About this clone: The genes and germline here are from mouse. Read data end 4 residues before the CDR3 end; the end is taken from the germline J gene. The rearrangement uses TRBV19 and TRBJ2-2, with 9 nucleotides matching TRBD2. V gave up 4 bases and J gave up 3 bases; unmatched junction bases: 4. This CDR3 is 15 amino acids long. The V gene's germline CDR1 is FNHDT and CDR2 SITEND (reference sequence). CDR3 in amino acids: CASSWGGSHTGQLYF. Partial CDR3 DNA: TGTGCCAGCAGTTGGGGGGGCTCGCACACCGGG.

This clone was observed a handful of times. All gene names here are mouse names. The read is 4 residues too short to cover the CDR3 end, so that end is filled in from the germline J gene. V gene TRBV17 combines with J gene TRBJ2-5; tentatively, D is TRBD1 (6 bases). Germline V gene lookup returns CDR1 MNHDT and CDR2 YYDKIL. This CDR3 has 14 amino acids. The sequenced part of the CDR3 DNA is TGTGCTAGCAGTAGAAGAGGGAGGGGGGAC. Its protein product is CASSRRGRGD. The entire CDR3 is CASSRRGRGDTQYF.

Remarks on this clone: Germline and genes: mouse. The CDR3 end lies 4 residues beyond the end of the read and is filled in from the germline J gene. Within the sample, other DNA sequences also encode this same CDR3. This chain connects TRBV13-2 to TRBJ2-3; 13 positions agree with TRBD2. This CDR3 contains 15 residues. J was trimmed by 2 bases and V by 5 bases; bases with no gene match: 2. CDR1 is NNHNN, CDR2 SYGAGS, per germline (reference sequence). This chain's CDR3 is CASGGLGGLAETLYF. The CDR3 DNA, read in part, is TGTGCCAGCGGCGGACTGGGGGGGCTTGCAGAA.

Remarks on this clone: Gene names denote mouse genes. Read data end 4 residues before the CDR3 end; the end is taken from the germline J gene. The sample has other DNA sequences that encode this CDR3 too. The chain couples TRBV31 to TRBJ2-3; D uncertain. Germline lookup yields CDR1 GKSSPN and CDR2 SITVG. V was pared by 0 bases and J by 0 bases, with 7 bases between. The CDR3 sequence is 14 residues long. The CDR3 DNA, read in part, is TGTGCCTGGAGTCTCCCAACTAGTGCAGAA. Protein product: CAWSLPTSAE. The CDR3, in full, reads CAWSLPTSAETLYF.

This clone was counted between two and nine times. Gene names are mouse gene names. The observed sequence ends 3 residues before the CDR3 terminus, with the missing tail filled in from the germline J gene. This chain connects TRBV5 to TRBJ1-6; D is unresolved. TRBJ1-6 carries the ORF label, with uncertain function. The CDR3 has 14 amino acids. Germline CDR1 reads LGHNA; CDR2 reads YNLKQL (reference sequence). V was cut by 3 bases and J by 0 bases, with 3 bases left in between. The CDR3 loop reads CASSHISYNSPLYF. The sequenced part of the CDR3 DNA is TGTGCCAGCAGCCATATTTCCTATAATTCGCCC.

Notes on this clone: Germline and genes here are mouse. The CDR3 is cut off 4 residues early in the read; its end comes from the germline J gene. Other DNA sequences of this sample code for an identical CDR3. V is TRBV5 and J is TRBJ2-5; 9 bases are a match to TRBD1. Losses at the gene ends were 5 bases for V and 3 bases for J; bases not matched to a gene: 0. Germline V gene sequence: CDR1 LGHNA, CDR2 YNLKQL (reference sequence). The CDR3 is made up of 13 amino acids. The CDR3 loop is CASSGTGQDTQYF. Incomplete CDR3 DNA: TGTGCCAGCAGCGGGACAGGGCAAGAC.

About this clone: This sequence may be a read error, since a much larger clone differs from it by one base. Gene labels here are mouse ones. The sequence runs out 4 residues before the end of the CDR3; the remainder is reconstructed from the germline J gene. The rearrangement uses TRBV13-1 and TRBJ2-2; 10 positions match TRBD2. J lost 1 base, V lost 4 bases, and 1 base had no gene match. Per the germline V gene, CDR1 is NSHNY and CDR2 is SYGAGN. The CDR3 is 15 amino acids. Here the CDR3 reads CASSRLGGNTGQLYF. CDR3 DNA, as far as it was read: TGTGCCAGCAGTCGACTGGGGGGAAACACCGGG.

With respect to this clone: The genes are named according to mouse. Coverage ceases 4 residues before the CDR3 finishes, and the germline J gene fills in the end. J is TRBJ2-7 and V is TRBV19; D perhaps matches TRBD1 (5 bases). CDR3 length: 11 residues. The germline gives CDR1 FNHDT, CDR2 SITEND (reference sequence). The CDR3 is CASKDIYEQYF. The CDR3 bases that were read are TGTGCCAGCAAGGACATTTAT. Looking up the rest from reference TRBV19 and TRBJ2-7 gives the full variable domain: GGIITQTPKFLIGQEGQKLTLKCQQNFNHDTMYWYRQDSGKGLRLIYYSITENDLQKGDLSEGYDASREKKSSFSLTVTSAQKNEMAVFLCASKDIYEQYFGPGTRLTVL.

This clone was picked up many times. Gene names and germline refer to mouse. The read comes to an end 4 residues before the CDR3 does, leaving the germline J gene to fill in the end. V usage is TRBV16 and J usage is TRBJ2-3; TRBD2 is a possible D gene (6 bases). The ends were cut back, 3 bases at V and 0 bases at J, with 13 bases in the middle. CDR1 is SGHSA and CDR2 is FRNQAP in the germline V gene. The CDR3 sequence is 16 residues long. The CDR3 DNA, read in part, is TGTGCAAGCAGCTTGGGGACTTATACTAGTGCAGAA. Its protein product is CASSLGTYTSAE. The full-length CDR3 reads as CASSLGTYTSAETLYF. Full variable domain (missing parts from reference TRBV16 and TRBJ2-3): NAGVIQTPRHKVTGKGQEATLWCEPISGHSAVFWYRQTIVQGLEFLTYFRNQAPIDDSGMPKERFSAQMPNQSHSTLKIQSTQPQDSAVYLCASSLGTYTSAETLYFGSGTRLTVL.

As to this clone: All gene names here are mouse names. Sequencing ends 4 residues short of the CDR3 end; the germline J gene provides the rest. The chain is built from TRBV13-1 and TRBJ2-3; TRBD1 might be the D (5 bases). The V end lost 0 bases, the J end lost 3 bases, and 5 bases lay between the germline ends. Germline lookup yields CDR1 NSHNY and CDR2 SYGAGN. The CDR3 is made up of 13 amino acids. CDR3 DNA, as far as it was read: TGTGCCAGCAGTGATGACAGGGCAGAA. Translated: CASSDDRAE. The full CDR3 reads CASSDDRAETLYF.

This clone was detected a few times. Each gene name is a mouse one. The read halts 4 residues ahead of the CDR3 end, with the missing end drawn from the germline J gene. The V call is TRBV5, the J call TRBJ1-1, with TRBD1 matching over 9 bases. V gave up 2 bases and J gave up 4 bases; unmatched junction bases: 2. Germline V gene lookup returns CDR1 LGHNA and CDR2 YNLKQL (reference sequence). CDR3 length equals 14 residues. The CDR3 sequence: CASSQTGGGTEVFF. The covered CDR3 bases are TGTGCCAGCAGCCAAACAGGGGGCGGCACA.

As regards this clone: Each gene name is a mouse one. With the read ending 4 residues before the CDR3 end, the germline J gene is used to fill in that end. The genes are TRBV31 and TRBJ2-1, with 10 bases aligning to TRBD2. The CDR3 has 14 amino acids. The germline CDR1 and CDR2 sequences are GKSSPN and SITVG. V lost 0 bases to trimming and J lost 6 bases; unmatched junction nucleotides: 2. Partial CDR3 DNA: TGTGCCTGGAGTCTCTGGGGGGGCGGTGCT. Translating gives CAWSLWGGGA. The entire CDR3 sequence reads CAWSLWGGGAEQFF. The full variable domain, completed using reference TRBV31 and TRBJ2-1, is AQTIHQWPVAEIKAVGSPLSLGCTIKGKSSPNLYWYWQATGGTLQQLFYSITVGQVESVVQLNLSASRPKDDQFILSTEKLLLSHSGFYLCAWSLWGGGAEQFFGPGTRLTVL.

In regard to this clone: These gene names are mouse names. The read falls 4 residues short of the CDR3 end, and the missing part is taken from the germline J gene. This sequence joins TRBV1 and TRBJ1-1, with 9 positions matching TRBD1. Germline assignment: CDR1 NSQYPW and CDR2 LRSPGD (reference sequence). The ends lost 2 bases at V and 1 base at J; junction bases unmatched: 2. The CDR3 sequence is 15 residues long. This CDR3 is CTCSAQTGGNTEVFF. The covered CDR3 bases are TGCACCTGCAGTGCACAGACAGGGGGAAACACA. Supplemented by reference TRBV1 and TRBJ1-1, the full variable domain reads VTLLEQNPRWRLVPRGQAVNLRCILKNSQYPWMSWYQQDLQKQLQWLFTLRSPGDKEVKSLPGADYLATRVTDTELRLQVANMSQGRTLYCTCSAQTGGNTEVFFGKGTRLTVV.

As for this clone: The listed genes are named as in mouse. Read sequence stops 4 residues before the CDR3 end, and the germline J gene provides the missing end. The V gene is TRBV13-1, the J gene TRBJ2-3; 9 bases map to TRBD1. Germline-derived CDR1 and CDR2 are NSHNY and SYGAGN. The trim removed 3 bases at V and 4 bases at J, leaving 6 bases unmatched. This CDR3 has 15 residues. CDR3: CASSVPGTGPETLYF. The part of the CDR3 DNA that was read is TGTGCCAGCAGTGTCCCCGGGACAGGGCCAGAA.

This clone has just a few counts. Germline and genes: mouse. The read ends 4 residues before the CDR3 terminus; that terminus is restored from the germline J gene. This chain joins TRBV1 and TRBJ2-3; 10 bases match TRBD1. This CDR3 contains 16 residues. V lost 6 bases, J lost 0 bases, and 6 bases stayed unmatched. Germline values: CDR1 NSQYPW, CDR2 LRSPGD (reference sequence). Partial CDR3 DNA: TGCACCTGCAGCCCTCCGGGACAGGGGAGTGCAGAA. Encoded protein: CTCSPPGQGSAE. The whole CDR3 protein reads CTCSPPGQGSAETLYF.

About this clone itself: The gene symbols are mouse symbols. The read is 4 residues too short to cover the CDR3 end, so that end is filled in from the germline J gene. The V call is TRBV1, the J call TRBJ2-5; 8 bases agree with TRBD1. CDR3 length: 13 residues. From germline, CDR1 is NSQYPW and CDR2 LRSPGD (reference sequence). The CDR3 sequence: CTCSSDRVDTQYF. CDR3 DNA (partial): TGCACCTGCAGTTCGGACAGGGTAGAC.

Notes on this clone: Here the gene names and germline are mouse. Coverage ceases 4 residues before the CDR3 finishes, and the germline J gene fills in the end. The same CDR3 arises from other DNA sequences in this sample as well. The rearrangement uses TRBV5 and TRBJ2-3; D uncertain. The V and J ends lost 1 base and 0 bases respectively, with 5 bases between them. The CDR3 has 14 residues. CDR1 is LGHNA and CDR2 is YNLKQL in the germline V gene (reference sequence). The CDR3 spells CASSQGGSAETLYF. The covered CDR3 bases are TGTGCCAGCAGCCAAGGGGGTAGTGCAGAA.

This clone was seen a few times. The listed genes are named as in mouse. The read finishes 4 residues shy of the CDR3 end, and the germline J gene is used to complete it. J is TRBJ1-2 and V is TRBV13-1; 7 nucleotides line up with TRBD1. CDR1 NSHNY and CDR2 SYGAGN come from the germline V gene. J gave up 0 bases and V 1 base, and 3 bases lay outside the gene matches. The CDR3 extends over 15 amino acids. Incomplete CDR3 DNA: TGTGCCAGCAGTGATTCGGGACAGACAAACTCC. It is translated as CASSDSGQTNS. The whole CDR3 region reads CASSDSGQTNSDYTF.

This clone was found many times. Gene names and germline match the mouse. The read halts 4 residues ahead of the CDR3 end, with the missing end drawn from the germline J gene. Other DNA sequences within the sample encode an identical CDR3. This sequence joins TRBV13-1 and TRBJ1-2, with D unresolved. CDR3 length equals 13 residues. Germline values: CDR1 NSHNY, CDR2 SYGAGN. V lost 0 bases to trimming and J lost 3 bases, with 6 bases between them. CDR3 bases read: TGTGCCAGCAGTGATGCTGGGGACTCC. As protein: CASSDAGDS. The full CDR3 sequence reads CASSDAGDSDYTF.